The T cell receptor (beta chain) described here comes from a study of blood T cell repertoires in COVID-19. Study summary: There were acute and convalescent COVID-19 samples, and they came from the United States, Italy and Spain. PBMCs, B-cell-depleted T cells, or T cells were the source of the cDNA or gDNA that made up the material.

Profiled with immunoSEQ multiplex PCR; TCRdb holds only in-frame clones, not every one. The table shows approximately 110,000 clones, with approximately 87% occurring only once. The CDR3 is made up of 15 amino acids. V was pared by 1 base and J by 1 base, with 2 bases of the junction left unmatched. Germline values: CDR1 MDHEN, CDR2 SYDVKM. The rearrangement joins TRBV28 to TRBJ2-7, with 9 bases identical to TRBD1. This TCR was sampled from an older woman with acute or convalescent COVID-19. Sequencing was performed on peripheral blood. The CDR3 is CASSLSGTGSYEQYF. Written as DNA, the CDR3 is TGTGCCAGCAGTTTATCCGGGACAGGGTCCTACGAGCAGTACTTC.